This section outlines one T cell receptor beta chain sequence together with its context. Its antigen is unknown. Clones were sequenced by immunoSEQ multiplex PCR, and TCRdb holds only the in-frame ones, with some missing. The sample carries almost 55,000 clones, around 90% recorded once. The sample originates from a study of early stage breast cancer tumors. The study, taken as a whole, reports: Enriched TCRB sequences shared across patients were mostly commonly generated sequences.

The germline CDR1 and CDR2 sequences are SNHLY and FYNNEI. The CDR3 totals 15 residues. V shed 5 bases and J shed 5 bases, with 16 bases lying between them. The source is a person aged 70 to 85 with breast cancer. The chain combines TRBV2 with TRBJ1-5; D possibly corresponds to TRBD1 (5 bases). The sequencing sample was made of blood. For the CDR3, the DNA is TGTGCCAGCAGTTGGGATAGGCAGGGCTATCAGCCCCAGCATTTT. Residues: CASSWDRQGYQPQHF.